This T cell receptor beta chain was found in a study of beta chain features in type 1 diabetes. Study information: In all, 85 million to 130 million sorted cells from all samples were analyzed. Findings of the study overall: A PCR bias possibly favoring shorter templates would apply equally to patients and controls. In every one of the four CD4+ subsets, TCRB CDR3s were moderately but significantly shorter in Type 1 diabetes patients. For type 1 diabetes patients, VDJ junctions showed fewer insertions and more deletions.

The isolated RNA, all of it, was reverse transcribed, so expressed TCRB transcripts were what got sequenced. Data came from immunoSEQ multiplex PCR; TCRdb stores just in-frame clones and leaves some out. The sample yields fewer than 350,000 clones, 15% seen once. This CDR3 contains 15 residues. The V gene lost 2 bases and the J gene lost 2 bases, with 14 bases spanning the gap. Germline V gene data show CDR1 as SGHNT and CDR2 as YYREEE (reference sequence). This clone has just a few counts. What it binds is unknown. The material sequenced was naive CD4+ T cells from blood. This clonotype was sampled from a man aged 18-30 years with type 1 diabetes. The chain joins TRBV5-4 to TRBJ2-7; D might be TRBD2 (6 bases). The CDR3 sequence is CASSLGGTQAYEQYF. CDR3 coding DNA: TGTGCCAGCAGCTTAGGTGGGACTCAGGCCTACGAGCAGTACTTC.